The T cell receptor beta chain under discussion was sequenced for a study of T cell repertoires in cytomegalovirus infection. Study-wide context: The public TCR beta signatures pointed to both CMV infection and matching HLA type.

About this clonotype itself: Antigen: not known.

The CDR3 has 15 amino acids. Germline V gives CDR1 SGDLS, CDR2 YYNGEE. The ends lost 0 bases at V and 3 bases at J; junction bases unmatched: 0. TCRdb reprocessed the reads with MiXCR, giving one entry per CDR3 protein. The sample includes more than 250,000 distinct CDR3 sequences, roughly 25% of them seen just once. The chain couples TRBV9 to TRBJ2-2; 9 nucleotides line up with TRBD2. The TCR comes from a human donor in good health (CMV status not recorded). Some clones in this sample may be carry-over from other donors' samples. The source material was cultured PBMCs, sampled from culture after CMV antigen stimulation. The DNA of the CDR3 is TGTGCCAGCAGCGTAGTAGCGGGAGACACCGGGGAGCTGTTTTTT. Translating gives CASSVVAGDTGELFF.